Listed below are T cell receptor beta chains from one sample, sequenced in a study of shared clonotypes between healthy human individuals. Measured with immunoSEQ multiplex PCR; TCRdb has only the in-frame clones, and not every one. This repertoire shows about 480,000 clones, 79% found once; its top ten account for roughly 13%. Sequencing was performed on PBMCs. These receptor sequences come from a woman aged 40 to 55 in good health. Some clones in this sample may be carry-over from other donors' samples. CDR3s include the opening cysteine and the closing phenylalanine or tryptophan. A D gene is named only where the DNA matches it firmly. Not all rows give a size; the values are once, few, many and, for expanded clones, a class.

>TRBJ2-4|TRBD1|-|TRBV6-1
CASSERYWTGSDKNIQYF
TGTGCCAGCAGTGAACGATACTGGACAGGGTCGGACAAAAACATTCAGTACTTC
>TRBJ1-5|TRBD1|-|TRBV5-8
CASSPFGTAYNQPQHF
TGTGCCAGCAGCCCCTTCGGGACAGCATACAATCAGCCCCAGCATTTT
>TRBJ2-3|TRBD1|-|TRBV7-3
CASSWTGGTDTQYF
TGTGCCAGCAGCTGGACAGGGGGAACAGATACGCAGTATTTT
>TRBJ1-2|-|-|TRBV4-2
CASADSFNYGYTF
TGTGCCAGCGCAGACAGTTTTAACTATGGCTACACCTTC
>TRBJ2-3|TRBD2|-|TRBV5-1
CASSLPPLAGGFTDTQYF
TGCGCCAGCAGCTTGCCCCCACTAGCGGGAGGTTTCACAGATACGCAGTATTTT
>TRBJ1-1|-|-|TRBV4-2
CASSQVGDAASAFF
TGTGCCAGCAGCCAAGTAGGGGATGCGGCGTCAGCTTTCTTT
>TRBJ2-1|-|-|TRBV5-6
CASSPQGLRSYNEQFF
TGTGCCAGCAGCCCGCAGGGACTTCGTTCCTACAATGAGCAGTTCTTC
>TRBJ2-1|TRBD2|-|TRBV28
CASRGELAREYNEQFF
TGTGCCAGCAGGGGCGAACTAGCGAGAGAATACAATGAGCAGTTCTTC
>TRBJ2-3|-|-|TRBV29-1
CSVEGARGGTDTQYF
TGCAGCGTTGAAGGGGCCCGAGGCGGCACAGATACGCAGTATTTT
>TRBJ2-5|-|-|TRBV15
CATSRGYQETQYF
TGTGCCACCAGCAGGGGGTACCAAGAGACCCAGTACTTC
>TRBJ2-1|TRBD1|-|TRBV5-1
CASSLRGQEKTNEQFF
TGCGCCAGCAGCTTGCGGGGACAGGAAAAAACCAATGAGCAGTTCTTC
>TRBJ2-5|TRBD2|-|TRBV28
CASSPGTSSGWETQYF
TGTGCCAGCAGTCCAGGGACTAGCTCGGGGTGGGAGACCCAGTACTTC
>TRBJ1-2|TRBD1|few|TRBV19
CASSTGQGRYGYTF
TGTGCCAGTAGTACGGGACAGGGCCGGTATGGCTACACCTTC
>TRBJ2-1|TRBD2|-|TRBV19
CASRASSGRAVDEQFF
TGTGCCAGCCGGGCGTCTAGCGGGAGAGCCGTCGATGAGCAGTTCTTC
>TRBJ2-7|TRBD1|-|TRBV28
CASSPPGTGSNEQYF
TGTGCCAGCAGCCCACCGGGGACAGGGTCCAACGAGCAGTACTTC
>TRBJ1-1|-|-|TRBV10-3
CAISELNTEAFF
TGTGCCATCAGTGAGTTGAACACTGAAGCTTTCTTT
>TRBJ2-2|-|-|TRBV18
CASSPRDKEGSGELFF
TGTGCCAGCTCACCCCGGGACAAGGAGGGGTCCGGGGAGCTGTTTTTT
>TRBJ1-3|TRBD1|-|TRBV28
CASILGQGRRNTIYF
TGTGCCAGCATCCTGGGACAGGGGAGACGAAACACCATATATTTT
>TRBJ2-7|TRBD2|few|TRBV5-4
CASSLGTSGPREQYF
TGTGCCAGCAGCCTCGGGACTAGCGGACCCAGGGAGCAGTACTTC
>TRBJ1-1|-|-|TRBV11-3
CASSLETGRRLNTEAFF
TGTGCCAGCAGCTTAGAGACCGGGAGACGATTGAACACTGAAGCTTTCTTT
>TRBJ2-1|-|few|TRBV11-2
CASSRYNEQFF
TGTGCCAGCAGTCGCTACAATGAGCAGTTCTTC
>TRBJ2-7|-|once|TRBV25-1
CATRGGNAYEQYF
TGTGCCACAAGGGGGGGCAACGCCTACGAGCAGTACTTC
>TRBJ2-1|TRBD2|-|TRBV11-2
CASSATGTSGSRNEQFF
TGTGCCAGCAGCGCGACCGGGACTAGCGGGAGCCGCAATGAGCAGTTCTTC
>TRBJ1-2|-|few|TRBV7-2
CASTTTENYGYTF
TGTGCCAGCACGACAACCGAAAACTATGGCTACACCTTC
>TRBJ1-2|-|once|TRBV5-1
CASSLGAFFGYTF
TGCGCCAGCAGCTTGGGCGCATTCTTCGGCTACACCTTC
>TRBJ1-3|-|-|TRBV2
CASSGRGSSGNTIYF
TGTGCCAGCAGTGGGAGGGGCAGCTCTGGAAACACCATATATTTT
>TRBJ2-1|-|few|TRBV14
CASSQDGGEQFF
TGTGCCAGCAGCCAAGATGGGGGTGAGCAGTTCTTC
>TRBJ2-7|TRBD2|-|TRBV11-2
CASSLVAGGVYEQYF
TGTGCCAGCAGCTTAGTTGCGGGAGGCGTCTACGAGCAGTACTTC
>TRBJ2-7|TRBD2|-|TRBV27
CASSLALAGVLGQYF
TGTGCCAGCAGTTTAGCTCTAGCGGGAGTGTTAGGGCAGTACTTC
>TRBJ2-7|TRBD1|-|TRBV5-5
CASSLVGTGGAGEQYF
TGTGCCAGCAGCTTGGTGGGGACAGGGGGCGCGGGCGAGCAGTACTTC
>TRBJ2-7|-|-|TRBV10-3
CAISDNSYEQYF
TGTGCCATCAGTGACAACTCCTACGAGCAGTACTTC
>TRBJ1-4|-|-|TRBV19
CASTTGQYGEKLFF
TGTGCCAGTACCACCGGGCAGTACGGAGAAAAACTGTTTTTT
>TRBJ1-4|TRBD1|-|TRBV11-3
CASSLGQGADEKLFF
TGTGCCAGCAGCTTGGGACAGGGGGCGGATGAAAAACTGTTTTTT
>TRBJ2-7|-|-|TRBV2
CASKKGGDVYEQYF
TGTGCCAGCAAAAAGGGCGGGGATGTCTACGAGCAGTACTTC
>TRBJ2-7|-|-|TRBV5-1
CASSLLQNYEQYF
TGCGCCAGCAGCTTACTCCAGAACTACGAGCAGTACTTC
>TRBJ2-7|-|-|TRBV19
CASSLGTRAGEQYF
TGTGCCAGTAGTTTGGGGACTCGCGCAGGAGAGCAGTACTTC
>TRBJ2-5|-|-|TRBV5-1
CASSLAGIETQYF
TGCGCCAGCAGCTTGGCAGGGATAGAGACCCAGTACTTC
>TRBJ1-1|-|few|TRBV5-4
CASSITSNTEAFF
TGTGCCAGCAGCATAACCTCGAACACTGAAGCTTTCTTT
>TRBJ2-7|TRBD2|-|TRBV11-2
CASRQIAGGIYEQYF
TGTGCCAGCAGACAGATAGCGGGAGGTATCTACGAGCAGTACTTC
>TRBJ1-2|-|once|TRBV18
CASSLTLWGSADGYTF
TGTGCCAGCTCACTCACCTTATGGGGGTCGGCGGATGGCTACACCTTC
>TRBJ1-1|-|-|TRBV23-1
CASSQSSAALNTEAFF
TGCGCCAGCAGTCAATCGAGTGCGGCCCTGAACACTGAAGCTTTCTTT
>TRBJ2-5|-|-|TRBV10-1
CASSESGGGFGEQYF
TGCGCCAGCAGTGAGTCGGGCGGGGGCTTCGGTGAGCAGTACTTC
>TRBJ2-3|TRBD2|-|TRBV28
CASSFSGVGTDTQYF
TGTGCCAGCAGTTTTAGCGGGGTTGGCACAGATACGCAGTATTTT
>TRBJ2-5|TRBD2|-|TRBV4-2
CASSQGVAGEETQYF
TGTGCCAGCAGCCAAGGGGTAGCGGGAGAAGAGACCCAGTACTTC